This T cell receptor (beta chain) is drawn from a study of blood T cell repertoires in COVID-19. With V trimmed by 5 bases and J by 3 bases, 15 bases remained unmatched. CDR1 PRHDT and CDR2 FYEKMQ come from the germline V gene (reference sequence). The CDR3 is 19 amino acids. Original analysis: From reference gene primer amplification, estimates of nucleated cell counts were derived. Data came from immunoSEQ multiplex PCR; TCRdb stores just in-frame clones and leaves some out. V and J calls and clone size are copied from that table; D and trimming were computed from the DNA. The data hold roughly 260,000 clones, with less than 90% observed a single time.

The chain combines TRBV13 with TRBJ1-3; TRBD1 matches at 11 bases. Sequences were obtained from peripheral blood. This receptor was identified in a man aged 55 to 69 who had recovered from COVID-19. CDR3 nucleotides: TGTGCCAGCAGCCTCTCCGGACAGGGGGCTCGGAGGTTTGGAAACACCATATATTTT. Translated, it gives CASSLSGQGARRFGNTIYF.